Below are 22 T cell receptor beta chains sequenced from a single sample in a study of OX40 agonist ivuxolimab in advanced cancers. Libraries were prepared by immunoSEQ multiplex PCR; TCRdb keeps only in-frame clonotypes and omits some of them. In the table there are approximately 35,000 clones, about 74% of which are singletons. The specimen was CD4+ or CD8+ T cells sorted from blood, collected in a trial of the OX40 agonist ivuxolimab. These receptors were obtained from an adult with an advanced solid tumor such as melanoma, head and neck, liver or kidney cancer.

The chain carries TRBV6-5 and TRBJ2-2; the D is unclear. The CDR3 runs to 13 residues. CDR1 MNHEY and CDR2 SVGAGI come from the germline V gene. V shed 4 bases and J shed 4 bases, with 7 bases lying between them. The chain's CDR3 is CASSLGVTGELFF. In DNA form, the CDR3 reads TGTGCCAGCAGTTTAGGCGTCACCGGGGAGCTGTTTTTT.

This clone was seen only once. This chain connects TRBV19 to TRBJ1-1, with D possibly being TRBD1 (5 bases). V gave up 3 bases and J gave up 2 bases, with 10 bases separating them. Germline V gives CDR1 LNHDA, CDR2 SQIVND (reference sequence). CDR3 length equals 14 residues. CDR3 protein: CASSIRTRNTEAFF. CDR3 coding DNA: TGTGCCAGTAGTATCAGGACACGAAACACTGAAGCTTTCTTT.

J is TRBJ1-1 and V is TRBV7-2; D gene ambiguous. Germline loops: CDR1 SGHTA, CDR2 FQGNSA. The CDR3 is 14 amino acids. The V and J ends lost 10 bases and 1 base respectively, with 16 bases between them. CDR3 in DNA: TGTGCCACCTCGCCCGGCAGAGCGAACACTGAAGCTTTCTTT. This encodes CATSPGRANTEAFF.

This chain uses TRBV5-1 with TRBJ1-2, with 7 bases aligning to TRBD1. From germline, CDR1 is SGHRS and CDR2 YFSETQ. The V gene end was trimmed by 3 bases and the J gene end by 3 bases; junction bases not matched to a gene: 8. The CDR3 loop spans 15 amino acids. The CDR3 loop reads CASSWAFTGDYGYTF. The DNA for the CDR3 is TGCGCCAGCAGCTGGGCTTTTACAGGGGACTATGGCTACACCTTC.

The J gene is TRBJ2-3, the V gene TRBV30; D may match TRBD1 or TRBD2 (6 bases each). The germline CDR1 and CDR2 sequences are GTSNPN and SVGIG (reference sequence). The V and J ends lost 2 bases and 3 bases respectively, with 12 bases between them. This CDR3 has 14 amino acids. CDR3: CAWSRGGLTDTQYF. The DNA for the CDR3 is TGTGCCTGGAGTCGAGGGGGGCTAACAGATACGCAGTATTTT.

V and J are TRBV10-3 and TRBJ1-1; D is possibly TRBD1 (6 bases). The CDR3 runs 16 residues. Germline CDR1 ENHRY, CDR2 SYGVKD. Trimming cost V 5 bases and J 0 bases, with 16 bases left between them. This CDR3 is CAISSSGTRLNTEAFF. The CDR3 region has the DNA TGTGCCATCAGTAGCTCCGGGACAAGATTGAACACTGAAGCTTTCTTT.

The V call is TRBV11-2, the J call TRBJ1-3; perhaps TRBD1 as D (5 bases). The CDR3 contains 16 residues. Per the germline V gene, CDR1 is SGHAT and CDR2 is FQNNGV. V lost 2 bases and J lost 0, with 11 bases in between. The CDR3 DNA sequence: TGTGCCAGCAGCTTAATGGGGCAGAGCTCTGGAAACACCATATATTTT. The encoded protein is CASSLMGQSSGNTIYF.

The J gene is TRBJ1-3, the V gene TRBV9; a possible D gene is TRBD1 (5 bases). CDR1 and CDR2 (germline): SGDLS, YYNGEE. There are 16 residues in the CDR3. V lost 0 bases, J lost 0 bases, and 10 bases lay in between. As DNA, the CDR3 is TGTGCCAGCAGCGTAGCTGTCGGGGGCTCTGGAAACACCATATATTTT. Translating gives CASSVAVGGSGNTIYF.

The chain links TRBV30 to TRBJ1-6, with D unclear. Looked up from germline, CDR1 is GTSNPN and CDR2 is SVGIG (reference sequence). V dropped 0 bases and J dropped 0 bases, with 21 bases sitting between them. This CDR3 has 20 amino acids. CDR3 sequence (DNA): TGTGCCTGGAGTGTATCCTCCCTCGAGGAAGCAAGCTCCTATAATTCACCCCTCCACTTT. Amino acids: CAWSVSSLEEASSYNSPLHF.

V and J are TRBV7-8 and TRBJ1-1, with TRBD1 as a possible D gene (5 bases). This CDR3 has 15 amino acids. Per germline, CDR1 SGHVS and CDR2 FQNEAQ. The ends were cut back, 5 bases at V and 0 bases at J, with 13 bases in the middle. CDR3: CASSMGPIMNTEAFF. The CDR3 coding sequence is TGTGCCAGCAGCATGGGACCGATCATGAACACTGAAGCTTTCTTT. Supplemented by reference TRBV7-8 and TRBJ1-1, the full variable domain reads GAGVSQSPRYKVAKRGQDVALRCDPISGHVSLFWYQQALGQGPEFLTYFQNEAQLDKSGLPSDRFFAERPEGSVSTLKIQRTQQEDSAVYLCASSMGPIMNTEAFFGQGTRLTVV.

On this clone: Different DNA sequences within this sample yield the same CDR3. The CDR3 bases are TGCAGCGTTGACGAGGGCGGGTACACCTTC. Protein sequence: CSVDEGGYTF. This chain links TRBV29-1 with TRBJ1-2, with D hard to call. Per the germline V gene, CDR1 is SQVTM and CDR2 is ANQGSEA. The CDR3 has 10 residues. Trimming took 3 bases from V and 11 from J, leaving 10 bases between them.

The DNA of the CDR3 is TGTGCCAGCTCACCAGGAAACACCATATATTTT. Translation: CASSPGNTIYF. The chain has TRBV18 and TRBJ1-3; D ambiguous. Germline V gene data show CDR1 as KGHSH and CDR2 as LQKENI. Trimming took 2 bases from V and 4 from J, leaving 0 bases between them. This CDR3 comprises 11 residues.

For the CDR3, the DNA is TGTGCCAGCACCAGACTTACTGAAGCTTTCTTT. This codes for CASTRLTEAFF. The chain carries TRBV10-3 and TRBJ1-1; D gene uncertain. V gave up 10 bases and J gave up 5 bases, with 11 bases separating them. Germline assignment: CDR1 ENHRY and CDR2 SYGVKD. The CDR3 contains 11 residues.

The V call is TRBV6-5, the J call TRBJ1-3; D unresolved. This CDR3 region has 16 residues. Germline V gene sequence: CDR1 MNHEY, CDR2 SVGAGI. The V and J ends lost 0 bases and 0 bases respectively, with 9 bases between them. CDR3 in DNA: TGTGCCAGCAGTTACTCGCTGGGGTTCTCTGGAAACACCATATATTTT. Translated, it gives CASSYSLGFSGNTIYF.

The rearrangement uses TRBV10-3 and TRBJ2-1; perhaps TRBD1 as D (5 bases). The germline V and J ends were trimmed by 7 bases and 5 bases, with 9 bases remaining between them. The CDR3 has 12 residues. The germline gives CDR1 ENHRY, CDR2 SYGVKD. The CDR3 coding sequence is TGTGCCATCACAGGGCCCAACAATGAGCAGTTCTTC. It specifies CAITGPNNEQFF.

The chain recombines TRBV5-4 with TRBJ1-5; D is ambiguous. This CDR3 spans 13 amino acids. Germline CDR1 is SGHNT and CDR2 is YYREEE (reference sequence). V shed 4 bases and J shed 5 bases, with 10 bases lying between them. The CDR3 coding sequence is TGTGCCAGCAGCCAAGAGCCCGATCAGCCCCAGCATTTT. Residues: CASSQEPDQPQHF.

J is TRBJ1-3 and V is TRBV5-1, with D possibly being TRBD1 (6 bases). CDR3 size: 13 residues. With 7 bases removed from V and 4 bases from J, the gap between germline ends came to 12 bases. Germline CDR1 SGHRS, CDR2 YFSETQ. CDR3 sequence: CASASGQGNTIYF. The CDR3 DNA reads TGCGCCAGCGCCTCTGGACAGGGAAACACCATATATTTT. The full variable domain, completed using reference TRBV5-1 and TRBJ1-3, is KAGVTQTPRYLIKTRGQQVTLSCSPISGHRSVSWYQQTPGQGLQFLFEYFSETQRNKGNFPGRFSGRQFSNSRSEMNVSTLELGDSALYLCASASGQGNTIYFGEGSWLTVV.

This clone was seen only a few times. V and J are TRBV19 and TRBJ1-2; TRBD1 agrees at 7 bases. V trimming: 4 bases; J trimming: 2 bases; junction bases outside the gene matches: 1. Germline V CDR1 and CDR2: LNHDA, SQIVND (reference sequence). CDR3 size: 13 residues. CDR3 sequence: CASSKDRNYGYTF. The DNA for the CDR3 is TGTGCCAGTAGTAAGGACAGGAACTATGGCTACACCTTC. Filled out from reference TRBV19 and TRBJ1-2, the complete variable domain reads DGGITQSPKYLFRKEGQNVTLSCEQNLNHDAMYWYRQDPGQGLRLIYYSQIVNDFQKGDIAEGYSVSREKKESFPLTVTSAQKNPTAFYLCASSKDRNYGYTFGSGTRLTVV.

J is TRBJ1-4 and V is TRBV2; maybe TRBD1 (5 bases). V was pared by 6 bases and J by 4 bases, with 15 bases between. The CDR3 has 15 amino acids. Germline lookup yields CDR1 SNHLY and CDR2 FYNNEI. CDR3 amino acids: CASRISGILNEKLFF. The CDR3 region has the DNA TGTGCCAGCAGAATTTCAGGGATTCTTAATGAAAAACTGTTTTTT.

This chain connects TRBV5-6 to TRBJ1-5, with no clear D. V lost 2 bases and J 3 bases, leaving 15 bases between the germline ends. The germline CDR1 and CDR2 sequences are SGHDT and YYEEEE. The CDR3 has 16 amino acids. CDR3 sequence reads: CASSFTRTDVNQPQHF. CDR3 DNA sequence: TGTGCCAGCAGCTTTACCCGGACCGACGTCAATCAGCCCCAGCATTTT.

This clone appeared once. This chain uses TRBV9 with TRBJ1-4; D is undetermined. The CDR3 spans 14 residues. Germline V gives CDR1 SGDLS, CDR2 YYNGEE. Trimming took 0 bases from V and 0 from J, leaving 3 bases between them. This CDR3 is CASSVDATNEKLFF. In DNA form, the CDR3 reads TGTGCCAGCAGCGTAGACGCAACTAATGAAAAACTGTTTTTT.

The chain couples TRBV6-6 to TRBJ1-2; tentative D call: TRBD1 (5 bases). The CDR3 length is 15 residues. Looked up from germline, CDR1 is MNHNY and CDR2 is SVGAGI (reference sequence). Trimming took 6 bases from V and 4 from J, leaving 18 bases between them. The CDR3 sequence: CASSLRPGTPYGYTF. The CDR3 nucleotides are TGTGCCAGCAGCCTCCGTCCCGGGACCCCCTATGGCTACACCTTC.